These 13 T cell receptor beta chains came from one sample sequenced in a study of cytomegalovirus exposure and HLA in healthy donors. The PCR employed 60 Vbeta primers together with 13 Jbeta primers. The protocol was immunoSEQ multiplex PCR, while the TCRdb copy is restricted to in-frame clones and leaves out a portion. Altogether 100,000 or so clones are present, roughly 73% being singletons, with the ten largest covering over 6.5%. The sequenced material came from PBMCs. These receptors all stem from a woman aged 40 to 50 in good health and CMV-seropositive.

CDR3 in amino acids: CASSLYGTDTQYF. The CDR3 nucleotides are TGCGCCAGCAGCTTGTATGGCACAGATACGCAGTATTTT. The chain combines TRBV5-1 with TRBJ2-3; D remains unclear. CDR3 length: 13 amino acids. Between the trimmed V and J ends, which lost 1 base and 1 base, there was a span of 4 bases. CDR1 is SGHRS, CDR2 YFSETQ, per germline.

A single count supports this clone. The DNA of the CDR3 is TGTGCCAGCAGATCTCGGGCTAGCGGGAGTATCGGGGAGCTGTTTTTT. As protein: CASRSRASGSIGELFF. The chain employs TRBV2 and TRBJ2-2; 10 bases are a match to TRBD2. The CDR3 loop spans 16 amino acids. CDR1 SNHLY and CDR2 FYNNEI come from the germline V gene. The V segment lost 6 bases and the J segment 7 bases; nucleotides outside the gene matches: 11.

The chain has TRBV5-1 and TRBJ2-3; D is possibly TRBD2 (5 bases). The CDR3 is 15 amino acids. V was cut by 0 bases and J by 2 bases, with 10 bases left in between. Germline V gene lookup returns CDR1 SGHRS and CDR2 YFSETQ. The CDR3 region is CASSLEEANTDTQYF. In DNA form, the CDR3 reads TGCGCCAGCAGCTTGGAGGAGGCCAACACAGATACGCAGTATTTT.

This sequence joins TRBV6-5 and TRBJ2-7; 11 bases are shared with TRBD1. V was pared by 6 bases and J by 3 bases, with 4 bases of the junction left unmatched. Germline lookup yields CDR1 MNHEY and CDR2 SVGAGI. CDR3 size: 14 residues. The CDR3 DNA reads as TGTGCCAGCAGCCTAGGGACAGGGGGCTACGAGCAGTACTTC. Its protein is CASSLGTGGYEQYF.

The V and J genes are TRBV7-9 and TRBJ1-1; 7 nucleotides line up with TRBD1. The CDR3 runs to 13 residues. Unmatched junction bases numbered 12, after V lost 7 bases and J lost 10 bases. Germline assignment: CDR1 SEHNR and CDR2 FQNEAQ (reference sequence). The CDR3 sequence: CASTNDRVLAAFF. The DNA for the CDR3 is TGTGCCAGCACCAATGACAGGGTCCTGGCAGCTTTCTTT.

The J gene is TRBJ1-5, the V gene TRBV4-3; D unclear. With 0 bases removed from V and 4 bases from J, the gap between germline ends came to 13 bases. The length of the CDR3 is 16 residues. Germline V gene data show CDR1 as LGHNA and CDR2 as YSLEER. The CDR3 loop reads CASSQEIWQDNQPQHF. The CDR3 DNA reads TGCGCCAGCAGCCAAGAAATTTGGCAGGATAATCAGCCCCAGCATTTT.

This clone has just a few counts. This chain links TRBV11-2 with TRBJ1-6, with D unclear. Trimming pared 3 bases from V and 8 bases from J, leaving 17 bases between. Germline-derived CDR1 and CDR2 are SGHAT and FQNNGV. CDR3 length: 16 residues. Here the CDR3 reads CASSLAAWGGYSPLHF. Here the CDR3 DNA reads TGTGCCAGCAGCTTGGCAGCGTGGGGAGGGTATTCACCCCTCCACTTT.

V usage is TRBV21-1 and J usage is TRBJ1-1. TRBV21-1 is reported as a pseudogene. The CDR3 totals 13 residues. The CDR3 spells CASSIRRPNEAFF. The CDR3 DNA sequence: TGTGCCAGCAGCATACGGAGGCCCAATGAAGCTTTCTTT.

V gene TRBV10-3 combines with J gene TRBJ1-2; possibly TRBD1 for D (5 bases). CDR3 length: 15 amino acids. Germline values: CDR1 ENHRY, CDR2 SYGVKD. V lost 0 bases and J lost 5, with 13 bases in between. DNA of the CDR3: TGTGCCATCAGTGAGTCGTATTTGGGGGGATATGGCTACACCTTC. It translates to CAISESYLGGYGYTF.

A remark on this clone: At one end the junction does not follow the germline gene, possibly because of a read error. V and J are TRBV7-9 and TRBJ2-1; TRBD1 is a possible D gene (5 bases). CDR3 size: 10 residues. Germline V lookup: CDR1 SEHNR, CDR2 FQNEAQ (reference sequence). The CDR3 DNA sequence: TGTTCCAGCAGCTCTGGGGTCAGGGTCTTC. It translates to CSSSSGVRVF.

V usage is TRBV2 and J usage is TRBJ1-2, with 10 bases identical to TRBD1. In germline, CDR1 is SNHLY, CDR2 FYNNEI. The CDR3 runs 14 residues. V shed 5 bases and J 4 bases; nucleotides not matched to a gene: 4. The CDR3: CASSRDRGSYGYTF. Written as DNA, the CDR3 is TGTGCCAGCAGTAGGGACAGGGGATCCTATGGCTACACCTTC.

The chain recombines TRBV15 with TRBJ2-1; 8 bases are shared with TRBD2. This CDR3 comprises 19 residues. Germline assignment: CDR1 LNHNV and CDR2 YYDKDF (reference sequence). The J segment lost 2 bases and the V segment lost 0 bases, leaving 12 bases of the junction unmatched. CDR3 in DNA: TGTGCCACCAGCAGAGACACAAAACAAAGCGGGAGAGCCTACAATGAGCAGTTCTTC. This sequence encodes CATSRDTKQSGRAYNEQFF.

J is TRBJ2-7 and V is TRBV7-9; TRBD2 matches at 11 bases. V was pared by 1 base and J by 5 bases, with 4 bases of the junction left unmatched. This CDR3 is built from 15 residues. Germline V gene data show CDR1 as SEHNR and CDR2 as FQNEAQ (reference sequence). CDR3 protein: CASSLVAGGRNEQYF. As DNA, the CDR3 is TGTGCCAGCAGCTTAGTAGCGGGAGGGAGGAACGAGCAGTACTTC. The whole variable domain, remainder taken from reference TRBV7-9 and TRBJ2-7, is DTGVSQNPRHKITKRGQNVTFRCDPISEHNRLYWYRQTLGQGPEFLTYFQNEAQLEKSRLLSDRFSAERPKGSFSTLEIQRTEQGDSAMYLCASSLVAGGRNEQYFGPGTRLTVT.